This T cell receptor beta chain was sequenced for a study of shared clonotypes between healthy human individuals. Concerning this clone: Its antigen is unknown.

Overall study findings and caveats: In contrast to clonotypes shared by all four donors, non-shared clonotypes had lower generation probabilities.

There are 17 residues in the CDR3. V trimming: 3 bases; J trimming: 5 bases; junction bases outside the gene matches: 9. Per germline, CDR1 LNHDA and CDR2 SQIVND (reference sequence). At a deep level, the assay was run. On sorted subsets, replicate PCRs used approximately 190 ng DNA, or roughly 30,000 T cell genomes. In the original processing: Filtering of immunoSEQ junctional sequences could not match full-length read filtering. TCRdb's copy holds only in-frame clones and misses some; the assay was immunoSEQ multiplex PCR. The V and J calls and the clone size are those of that table, but D and trimming were determined from the DNA. The sample lists about 600,000 clones, around 97% occurring once.

The sequence derives from a woman under 40 in good health. The sample taken for sequencing was naive CD4+ T cells sorted from blood. Regarding subset: CD45RA+ positively selected. This chain joins TRBV19 and TRBJ2-3, with 12 bases matching TRBD2. The CDR3 sequence: CASSMTSGRSGGDTQYF. CDR3 DNA sequence: TGTGCCAGTAGTATGACTAGCGGGAGATCGGGGGGAGATACGCAGTATTTT. Looking up the rest from reference TRBV19 and TRBJ2-3 gives the full variable domain: DGGITQSPKYLFRKEGQNVTLSCEQNLNHDAMYWYRQDPGQGLRLIYYSQIVNDFQKGDIAEGYSVSREKKESFPLTVTSAQKNPTAFYLCASSMTSGRSGGDTQYFGPGTRLTVL.